These 30 T cell receptor beta chains were sequenced from one sample in a study of blood T cell repertoires in COVID-19. Here immunoSEQ multiplex PCR was the method, and the copy in TCRdb shows in-frame clones only, minus some. Of just under 350,000 clones in the sample, 87% were seen once. The sequenced sample was peripheral blood. These receptors all stem from a woman aged 45-59 years with COVID-19, enrolled during active disease.

This clone has just one count. V is TRBV11-3 and J is TRBJ2-1; TRBD2 matches 8 bases. CDR1 and CDR2 (germline): SGHNT, YENEEA. The trim removed 1 base at V and 6 bases at J, leaving 5 bases unmatched. This CDR3 region has 15 residues. CDR3 in amino acids: CASSLGVAGFNEQFF. For the CDR3, the DNA is TGTGCCAGCAGCTTAGGGGTAGCGGGATTCAATGAGCAGTTCTTC.

This clone was picked up a small number of times. The J gene is TRBJ1-5, the V gene TRBV6-2 or TRBV6-3; D is possibly TRBD1 (5 bases). There are 15 residues in the CDR3. Trimming pared 4 bases from V and 0 bases from J, leaving 10 bases between. Germline CDR1 and CDR2: MNHEY and SVGEGT. CDR3 residues: CASSSTGGSNQPQHF. The CDR3 DNA reads as TGTGCCAGCAGTTCCACCGGGGGTAGCAATCAGCCCCAGCATTTT.

The chain joins TRBV27 to TRBJ1-5, with a possible D match to TRBD1 (6 bases). The V and J ends lost 5 bases and 6 bases respectively, with 17 bases between them. The germline gives CDR1 MNHEY, CDR2 SMNVEV (reference sequence). This CDR3 has 15 amino acids. In DNA form, the CDR3 reads TGTGCCAGCAGTGTTACAGGGCATATCACTCAGCCCCAGCATTTT. Translation: CASSVTGHITQPQHF.

In DNA, the CDR3 is TGTGCCAGCAGTGACTCTTTAGGGACTAGCGGGAGTGGGGAGACCCAGTACTTC. It yields the protein CASSDSLGTSGSGETQYF. This chain joins TRBV6-4 and TRBJ2-5; TRBD2 agrees at 14 bases. The V gene's germline CDR1 is MRHNA and CDR2 SNTAGT. CDR3 length equals 18 residues. The junction had 8 bases not matched to a gene; V was cut back by 0 bases and J by 5 bases.

CDR3 sequence: CASSLTSSSTDTQYF. Here the CDR3 DNA reads TGCGCCAGCAGCTTGACGTCTAGCAGCACAGATACGCAGTATTTT. The gene calls are TRBV5-1 and TRBJ2-3, with a tentative D call TRBD2 (5 bases). The CDR3 contains 15 residues. Trimming removed 1 base from V and 0 bases from J, with 9 bases in between. Germline CDR1 and CDR2: SGHRS and YFSETQ.

This clone was seen just once. V gene TRBV28 combines with J gene TRBJ1-1; no clear D gene. The ends were cut back, 6 bases at V and 5 bases at J, with 10 bases in the middle. CDR3 length: 12 amino acids. CDR1 and CDR2 (germline): MDHEN, SYDVKM. The CDR3 sequence: CASSDGGTEAFF. The CDR3 coding sequence is TGTGCCAGCAGCGATGGAGGTACTGAAGCTTTCTTT.

CDR3 amino acids: CASSPRGLYGYTF. The CDR3 nucleotides read TGTGCCAGCAGTCCCCGTGGGCTATATGGCTACACCTTC. The V gene is TRBV28, the J gene TRBJ1-2; D uncertain. Trimming pared 5 bases from V and 5 bases from J, leaving 12 bases between. There are 13 residues in the CDR3. Germline CDR1 MDHEN, CDR2 SYDVKM.

The chain links TRBV9 to TRBJ1-1, with D possibly being TRBD1 (6 bases). This CDR3 has 17 amino acids. V dropped 6 bases and J dropped 2 bases, with 23 bases sitting between them. Germline CDR1 is SGDLS and CDR2 is YYNGEE. The CDR3 DNA sequence: TGTGCCAGCACCCCGACAGGCCAATCTCAGGGTAACACTGAAGCTTTCTTT. It translates to CASTPTGQSQGNTEAFF.

This clone appeared a single time. This chain uses TRBV30 with TRBJ1-5, with 8 bases fitting TRBD1. With 2 bases clipped from V and 6 bases from J, the junction kept 6 bases outside the gene matches. This CDR3 comprises 14 residues. CDR1 GTSNPN and CDR2 SVGIG come from the germline V gene (reference sequence). The CDR3 nucleotides read TGTGCCTGGAGTCTTCAGGGGGCTCGTCAGCCCCAGCATTTT. Translated, it gives CAWSLQGARQPQHF.

This chain links TRBV7-2 with TRBJ2-2, with TRBD1 as a possible D gene (5 bases). The CDR3 loop spans 16 amino acids. Trimming shortened V by 2 bases and J by 1 base, and 11 bases separated the two germline ends. Germline V gives CDR1 SGHTA, CDR2 FQGNSA. CDR3 loop: CASSLSPGLNTGELFF. CDR3 DNA: TGTGCCAGCAGCTTATCCCCAGGGCTGAACACCGGGGAGCTGTTTTTT.

The rearrangement uses TRBV28 and TRBJ2-1, with 12 bases matching TRBD2. This CDR3 comprises 15 residues. With V trimmed by 5 bases and J by 16 bases, 15 bases remained unmatched. Germline CDR1 is MDHEN and CDR2 is SYDVKM. Here the CDR3 DNA reads TGTGCCAGCAGTGCCGGACTAGCGGGATGGTTTCGTTTCTTCTTC. This gives the protein CASSAGLAGWFRFFF.

The chain joins TRBV11-2 to TRBJ2-2, with a weak D call TRBD2 (6 bases). The V and J ends lost 5 bases and 7 bases respectively, with 17 bases between them. The CDR3 extends over 15 amino acids. From germline, CDR1 is SGHAT and CDR2 FQNNGV. CDR3 DNA sequence: TGTGCCAGCAGCCGCCAGCGGGCGGGCGGCGGGGAGCTGTTTTTT. As protein: CASSRQRAGGGELFF.

This rearrangement joins TRBV7-2 to TRBJ2-3, with 11 bases fitting TRBD2. The CDR3 loop spans 17 amino acids. The junction had 10 bases not matched to a gene; V was cut back by 5 bases and J by 3 bases. Per germline, CDR1 SGHTA and CDR2 FQGNSA. The CDR3 reads CASSVTSGSPKTDTQYF. The CDR3, as DNA: TGTGCCAGCAGCGTAACTAGCGGGAGCCCTAAGACAGATACGCAGTATTTT.

This chain connects TRBV14 to TRBJ1-1; TRBD1 matches 7 bases. The CDR3 has 16 residues. Germline CDR1 SGHDN, CDR2 FVKESK. The trim removed 5 bases at V and 3 bases at J, leaving 12 bases unmatched. CDR3: CASSRGLKPGDTEAFF. Here the CDR3 DNA reads TGTGCCAGCAGCAGGGGGCTCAAACCGGGCGACACTGAAGCTTTCTTT.

This clone was observed a few times. V gene TRBV19 combines with J gene TRBJ2-7, with a weak D call TRBD2 (5 bases). There are 14 residues in the CDR3. Germline V lookup: CDR1 LNHDA, CDR2 SQIVND (reference sequence). Trimming removed 6 bases at V and 2 bases at J, with 14 bases between. Here the CDR3 reads CASRLAATTYEQYF. Written as DNA, the CDR3 is TGTGCCAGTAGACTCGCGGCGACTACCTACGAGCAGTACTTC.

The chain has TRBV5-1 and TRBJ2-7, with 8 bases fitting TRBD1. The length of the CDR3 is 15 residues. V gave up 1 base and J gave up 2 bases; unmatched junction bases: 5. In germline, CDR1 is SGHRS, CDR2 YFSETQ. CDR3 amino acids: CASSLWDRSTYEQYF. The DNA of the CDR3 is TGCGCCAGCAGCTTGTGGGACAGGTCCACCTACGAGCAGTACTTC.

This clone has a handful of counts. This chain connects TRBV27 to TRBJ1-5, with 8 bases lining up with TRBD1. This CDR3 contains 15 residues. CDR1 and CDR2 from the germline V gene are MNHEY and SMNVEV (reference sequence). J was trimmed by 3 bases and V by 5 bases; bases with no gene match: 6. The chain's CDR3 is CASSQGARVNQPQHF. For the CDR3, the DNA is TGTGCCAGCAGTCAGGGGGCTCGTGTCAATCAGCCCCAGCATTTT.

In its sample, this clone was seen a few times. The chain carries TRBV5-1 and TRBJ2-7; D might be TRBD2 (6 bases). The V and J ends lost 2 bases and 6 bases respectively, with 21 bases between them. The germline gives CDR1 SGHRS, CDR2 YFSETQ. This CDR3 has 16 residues. This chain's CDR3 is CASSFSPGGKTSEQYF. In nucleotides, the CDR3 is TGCGCCAGCAGCTTTTCGCCTGGTGGGAAGACTAGCGAGCAGTACTTC. The complete variable domain, with remaining parts taken from reference TRBV5-1 and TRBJ2-7, reads KAGVTQTPRYLIKTRGQQVTLSCSPISGHRSVSWYQQTPGQGLQFLFEYFSETQRNKGNFPGRFSGRQFSNSRSEMNVSTLELGDSALYLCASSFSPGGKTSEQYFGPGTRLTVT.

The DNA of the CDR3 is TGTGCCAGCAGCAAAACCGGGACAGGGTTTTACGAGCAGTACTTC. Protein sequence: CASSKTGTGFYEQYF. The chain links TRBV5-4 to TRBJ2-7, with 9 bases that match TRBD1. Losses at the gene ends were 4 bases for V and 4 bases for J; bases not matched to a gene: 9. The V gene's germline CDR1 is SGHNT and CDR2 YYREEE (reference sequence). This CDR3 is built from 15 residues.

The chain recombines TRBV6-2 or TRBV6-3 with TRBJ2-1; 12 bases are a match to TRBD2. Germline values: CDR1 MNHEY, CDR2 SVGEGT. J lost 7 bases, V lost 5 bases, and 9 bases had no gene match. The CDR3 sequence is 16 residues long. CDR3 sequence (DNA): TGTGCCAGCAGTGATTCGCTAGCGGGAGGGCAGAATGAGCAGTTCTTC. It codes for CASSDSLAGGQNEQFF.

The rearrangement uses TRBV5-6 and TRBJ1-1; 11 nucleotides align to TRBD1. This CDR3 comprises 15 residues. The ends lost 0 bases at V and 5 bases at J; junction bases unmatched: 3. Per the germline V gene, CDR1 is SGHDT and CDR2 is YYEEEE. The CDR3 sequence: CASSLGTGGWTEAFF. The CDR3 region has the DNA TGTGCCAGCAGCTTGGGGACAGGGGGCTGGACTGAAGCTTTCTTT.

J is TRBJ1-4 and V is TRBV7-2, with unresolved D. V lost 2 bases, J lost 5 bases, and 6 bases lay in between. Per germline, CDR1 SGHTA and CDR2 FQGNSA. The CDR3 spans 13 residues. As DNA, the CDR3 is TGTGCCAGCAGCTTACTAGGAAATGAAAAACTGTTTTTT. Its translation: CASSLLGNEKLFF. Full variable domain (missing parts from reference TRBV7-2 and TRBJ1-4): GAGVSQSPSNKVTEKGKDVELRCDPISGHTALYWYRQSLGQGLEFLIYFQGNSAPDKSGLPSDRFSAERTGGSVSTLTIQRTQQEDSAVYLCASSLLGNEKLFFGSGTQLSVL.

This chain uses TRBV27 with TRBJ2-7; D uncertain. Per the germline V gene, CDR1 is MNHEY and CDR2 is SMNVEV (reference sequence). The CDR3 spans 13 residues. V shed 8 bases and J shed 0 bases, with 11 bases lying between them. The CDR3 sequence: CASARPSSYEQYF. The CDR3 DNA reads TGTGCCAGCGCGAGGCCTAGCTCCTACGAGCAGTACTTC.

V usage is TRBV5-1 and J usage is TRBJ2-7; 10 bases are shared with TRBD1. The CDR3 runs 15 residues. The germline gives CDR1 SGHRS, CDR2 YFSETQ. V lost 0 bases, J lost 4 bases, and 4 bases stayed unmatched. The CDR3 here is CASSLAGTGVYEQYF. CDR3 nucleotide sequence: TGCGCCAGCAGCTTGGCCGGGACAGGGGTTTACGAGCAGTACTTC.

About this clone itself: In the same sample, other DNA sequences code for this CDR3. The chain is built from TRBV6-2 or TRBV6-3 and TRBJ2-1, with 11 bases that match TRBD2. V lost 2 bases and J lost 4; bases outside the gene matches: 1. The CDR3 runs to 15 residues. Germline V gives CDR1 MNHEY, CDR2 SVGEGT. This chain's CDR3 is CASSYTSGSYNEQFF. DNA of the CDR3: TGTGCCAGCAGTTACACTAGCGGGAGTTACAATGAGCAGTTCTTC.

V gene TRBV5-1 combines with J gene TRBJ1-4; the D is unclear. The V end was cut by 2 bases, the J end by 3 bases, with 14 bases between. This CDR3 region has 16 residues. CDR1 and CDR2 (germline): SGHRS, YFSETQ. Written as DNA, the CDR3 is TGCGCCAGCAGCTTCGGGATGGGGTCCGCTAATGAAAAACTGTTTTTT. Protein product: CASSFGMGSANEKLFF.

In its sample, this clone was seen once. The chain carries TRBV11-2 and TRBJ1-2; TRBD1 aligns across 8 bases. CDR3 length: 12 residues. Germline lookup yields CDR1 SGHAT and CDR2 FQNNGV. The J segment lost 14 bases and the V segment lost 1 base, leaving 6 bases of the junction unmatched. The chain's CDR3 is CASSLAQGALTF. The CDR3 DNA sequence: TGTGCCAGCAGCTTAGCCCAGGGGGCGCTGACCTTC. Drawing the rest from reference TRBV11-2 and TRBJ1-2, the complete variable domain is EAGVAQSPRYKIIEKRQSVAFWCNPISGHATLYWYQQILGQGPKLLIQFQNNGVVDDSQLPKDRFSAERLKGVDSTLKIQPAKLEDSAVYLCASSLAQGALTFGSGTRLTVV.

This clone was detected only a few times. The gene calls are TRBV15 and TRBJ2-1; 7 bases line up with TRBD1. Germline CDR1 is LNHNV and CDR2 is YYDKDF (reference sequence). The CDR3 covers 17 residues. Trimming at V came to 0 bases and at J to 7 bases, leaving 12 bases not matched to a gene. CDR3 DNA sequence: TGTGCCACCAGCAGAGATCAGATAGGGGGCTTTGAAAATGAGCAGTTCTTC. Its protein product is CATSRDQIGGFENEQFF.

The V gene is TRBV19, the J gene TRBJ2-1; 8 bases map to TRBD2. Germline assignment: CDR1 LNHDA and CDR2 SQIVND (reference sequence). Trimming removed 3 bases from V and 7 bases from J; junction bases left unmatched: 5. The CDR3 is made up of 14 amino acids. The CDR3 spells CASSIGGLANEQFF. The DNA for the CDR3 is TGTGCCAGTAGTATTGGAGGACTAGCAAATGAGCAGTTCTTC. Full variable domain (missing parts from reference TRBV19 and TRBJ2-1): DGGITQSPKYLFRKEGQNVTLSCEQNLNHDAMYWYRQDPGQGLRLIYYSQIVNDFQKGDIAEGYSVSREKKESFPLTVTSAQKNPTAFYLCASSIGGLANEQFFGPGTRLTVL.

This clone was observed a handful of times. The CDR3: CASSFAGFGYTF. CDR3 DNA sequence: TGTGCCAGCAGTTTTGCAGGGTTTGGCTACACCTTC. The chain links TRBV28 to TRBJ1-2; tentatively, D is TRBD1 (5 bases). The CDR3 has 12 residues. Looked up from germline, CDR1 is MDHEN and CDR2 is SYDVKM. Trimming took off 3 bases at V and 7 bases at J, with 9 bases between the two ends.